This passage covers 24 T cell receptor beta chains from one sample sequenced in a study of siplizumab effects on memory and regulatory T cells. Profiled with immunoSEQ multiplex PCR; TCRdb holds only in-frame clones, not every one. Altogether under 100,000 clones are present, roughly 89% being singletons, with the ten largest covering over 1.5%. The sample comprised Tregs sorted from blood. The receptors originated from a human donor in good health.

This rearrangement joins TRBV6-6 to TRBJ2-7; 10 nucleotides align to TRBD1. The ends lost 8 bases at V and 7 bases at J; junction bases unmatched: 14. There are 15 residues in the CDR3. Germline V gives CDR1 MNHNY, CDR2 SVGAGI (reference sequence). This chain's CDR3 is CASGESGTGAREQYF. The CDR3 nucleotides are TGTGCCAGCGGCGAATCCGGGACAGGGGCGCGGGAGCAGTACTTC.

This chain joins TRBV28 and TRBJ2-3, with TRBD2 identical over 14 bases. Losses at the gene ends were 4 bases for V and 1 base for J; bases not matched to a gene: 7. Germline V gives CDR1 MDHEN, CDR2 SYDVKM. The CDR3 is 18 residues long. The CDR3 here is CASSSTGTSGGGTDTQYF. CDR3 nucleotide sequence: TGTGCCAGCAGTTCCACAGGGACTAGCGGGGGAGGCACAGATACGCAGTATTTT.

This sequence joins TRBV6-1 and TRBJ1-2, with D possibly being TRBD1 (6 bases). V lost 3 bases and J lost 0, with 11 bases in between. This CDR3 spans 15 amino acids. Germline V gene sequence: CDR1 MNHNS, CDR2 SASEGT. The chain's CDR3 is CASSDRPGANYGYTF. CDR3 coding DNA: TGTGCCAGCAGTGACAGGCCAGGGGCTAACTATGGCTACACCTTC.

The chain uses TRBV7-2 and TRBJ2-2; TRBD2 matches at 12 bases. Unmatched junction bases numbered 2, after V lost 8 bases and J lost 4 bases. The germline V gene encodes CDR1 SGHTA and CDR2 FQGNSA. This CDR3 comprises 14 residues. CDR3 coding DNA: TGTGCCAGCGCTAGCGGGGGGGTCACCGGGGAGCTGTTTTTT. It translates to CASASGGVTGELFF.

The V gene is TRBV2, the J gene TRBJ2-7; a possible D gene is TRBD2 (7 bases). With 1 base removed from V and 3 bases from J, the gap between germline ends came to 10 bases. This CDR3 is 14 amino acids long. CDR1 is SNHLY and CDR2 is FYNNEI in the germline V gene. The CDR3 bases are TGTGCCAGCAGTGAAGGCGGGGGCTTCTACGAGCAGTACTTC. Its protein product is CASSEGGGFYEQYF.

The chain uses TRBV7-8 and TRBJ2-7, with TRBD1 identical over 7 bases. The germline V gene has CDR1 SGHVS and CDR2 FQNEAQ. Trimming at V came to 4 bases and at J to 2 bases, leaving 8 bases not matched to a gene. This CDR3 contains 15 residues. For the CDR3, the DNA is TGTGCCAGCAGCTCCACGACAGGGAAGACCTACGAGCAGTACTTC. Residues: CASSSTTGKTYEQYF.

V is TRBV6-6 and J is TRBJ2-2; D might be TRBD1 (6 bases). Looked up from germline, CDR1 is MNHNY and CDR2 is SVGAGI (reference sequence). The V gene lost 7 bases and the J gene lost 0 bases, with 9 bases spanning the gap. This CDR3 region has 14 residues. As DNA, the CDR3 is TGTGCCAGCAACAGGGACCCGAACACCGGGGAGCTGTTTTTT. Encoded protein: CASNRDPNTGELFF.

The rearrangement joins TRBV28 to TRBJ2-7, with 7 bases lining up with TRBD1. The CDR3 has 16 amino acids. The germline V gene encodes CDR1 MDHEN and CDR2 SYDVKM. V dropped 4 bases and J dropped 2; count of bases not matched to a gene: 11. Here the CDR3 DNA reads TGTGCCAGCAGTTCCGGCGACCGGGACAGAGCCTACGAGCAGTACTTC. Encoded protein: CASSSGDRDRAYEQYF.

This sequence joins TRBV27 and TRBJ1-4, with D perhaps matching TRBD1 (5 bases). Germline V lookup: CDR1 MNHEY, CDR2 SMNVEV (reference sequence). The CDR3 extends over 15 amino acids. V lost 2 bases to trimming and J lost 0 bases, with 7 bases between them. The CDR3 DNA is TGTGCCAGCAGTTTAATAGGGGCAACTAATGAAAAACTGTTTTTT. This translates into CASSLIGATNEKLFF.

This sequence joins TRBV4-3 and TRBJ2-3; 11 nucleotides agree with TRBD2. The CDR3 is 16 residues long. Germline V gene data show CDR1 as LGHNA and CDR2 as YSLEER. After removal of 4 bases from V and 4 bases from J, the junction contained 7 bases not matched to a gene. CDR3 region: CASSPLAGGGPDTQYF. In nucleotides, the CDR3 is TGCGCCAGCAGCCCGCTAGCGGGGGGCGGACCAGATACGCAGTATTTT.

The rearrangement links TRBV10-3 to TRBJ1-1, with 8 bases that match TRBD1. V shed 2 bases and J 4 bases; nucleotides not matched to a gene: 6. The germline V gene encodes CDR1 ENHRY and CDR2 SYGVKD. This CDR3 has 15 residues. CDR3 region: CAISEGLGQGTEAFF. The CDR3 coding sequence is TGTGCCATCAGTGAGGGACTTGGACAGGGCACTGAAGCTTTCTTT.

In DNA, the CDR3 is TGTGCCAGCATGCCACAACGACAGGTGATCACTGAAGCTTTCTTT. Its translation is CASMPQRQVITEAFF. The chain couples TRBV7-8 to TRBJ1-1; D is possibly TRBD1 (6 bases). V lost 7 bases and J 4 bases, leaving 19 bases between the germline ends. The CDR3 has 15 amino acids. Germline CDR1 SGHVS, CDR2 FQNEAQ.

Written as DNA, the CDR3 is TGTGCCAGCAGTTCCGTCAGGGGGATGCCCCTCCACTTT. Its translation: CASSSVRGMPLHF. This rearrangement joins TRBV6-5 to TRBJ1-6; 7 nucleotides line up with TRBD1. J lost 13 bases, V lost 4 bases, and 7 bases had no gene match. Germline V gene sequence: CDR1 MNHEY, CDR2 SVGAGI. The CDR3 length is 13 residues.

The V and J genes are TRBV5-1 and TRBJ1-1; D might be TRBD1 (6 bases). Trimming stripped 5 bases from V and 6 bases from J, with 14 bases between. CDR1 is SGHRS, CDR2 YFSETQ, per germline. The CDR3 runs 13 residues. CDR3 DNA: TGCGCCAGCAGTAAGAGGGCAGGGGCTGAAGCTTTCTTT. Translation gives CASSKRAGAEAFF. The full variable domain, its missing parts supplied by reference TRBV5-1 and TRBJ1-1, is KAGVTQTPRYLIKTRGQQVTLSCSPISGHRSVSWYQQTPGQGLQFLFEYFSETQRNKGNFPGRFSGRQFSNSRSEMNVSTLELGDSALYLCASSKRAGAEAFFGQGTRLTVV.

The J gene is TRBJ2-1, the V gene TRBV6-1; TRBD2 matches at 11 bases. Trimming took 3 bases from V and 4 from J; bases not matched to a gene: 5. This CDR3 spans 16 amino acids. Germline V gives CDR1 MNHNS, CDR2 SASEGT. The CDR3 sequence: CASSDPLAGGYNEQFF. CDR3 nucleotide sequence: TGTGCCAGCAGTGACCCCTTAGCGGGGGGGTACAATGAGCAGTTCTTC.

This chain links TRBV19 with TRBJ2-2, with TRBD1 matching 9 bases. Germline CDR1 and CDR2: LNHDA and SQIVND (reference sequence). V shed 4 bases, J shed 0 bases, and the junction held 18 bases outside the gene matches. This CDR3 has 21 residues. In DNA form, the CDR3 reads TGTGCCAGTAGTACTTCAACCGGGACAGGGATAGCCCTCCCGAACACCGGGGAGCTGTTTTTT. This encodes CASSTSTGTGIALPNTGELFF.

The genes are TRBV11-3 and TRBJ2-5, with D perhaps being TRBD1 or TRBD2 (5 bases each). Trimming took 1 base from V and 5 from J, leaving 8 bases between them. The CDR3 totals 13 residues. Germline V gene sequence: CDR1 SGHNT, CDR2 YENEEA. CDR3 sequence (DNA): TGTGCCAGCAGCTTAGGGGACGACGAGACCCAGTACTTC. The encoded protein is CASSLGDDETQYF.

The chain recombines TRBV28 with TRBJ1-2; no reliable D call. There are 14 residues in the CDR3. The V and J ends lost 3 bases and 1 base respectively, with 9 bases between them. Germline values: CDR1 MDHEN, CDR2 SYDVKM. CDR3 DNA sequence: TGTGCCAGCAGTTTCGTCGGCAGTAACTATGGCTACACCTTC. It encodes CASSFVGSNYGYTF.

J is TRBJ1-2 and V is TRBV6-1; unclear D gene. Germline V CDR1 and CDR2: MNHNS, SASEGT. This CDR3 comprises 11 residues. The V end lost 7 bases, the J end lost 4 bases, and 7 bases lay between the germline ends. For the CDR3, the DNA is TGTGCCAGCAACAGCGTCTATGGCTACACCTTC. It is translated as CASNSVYGYTF.

J is TRBJ2-5 and V is TRBV19; D is uncertain. V was cut by 10 bases and J by 5 bases, with 20 bases left in between. Germline V lookup: CDR1 LNHDA, CDR2 SQIVND (reference sequence). This CDR3 has 14 residues. The CDR3 DNA reads as TGTGCCACCTCCCCCACGTGGCTGGGGGAGACCCAGTACTTC. It specifies CATSPTWLGETQYF.

V usage is TRBV9 and J usage is TRBJ1-2; a possible D gene is TRBD1 (6 bases). The CDR3 is 14 residues long. The V and J ends lost 0 bases and 5 bases respectively, with 11 bases between them. Germline values: CDR1 SGDLS, CDR2 YYNGEE. CDR3 coding DNA: TGTGCCAGCAGCGTAGCTCCCAGGGGATATGGCTACACCTTC. Translating it yields CASSVAPRGYGYTF.

This clone was recorded a few times. V gene TRBV19 combines with J gene TRBJ2-7; tentative D call: TRBD1 (7 bases). Germline CDR1 is LNHDA and CDR2 is SQIVND (reference sequence). Trimming left V 5 bases short and J 3 bases short, with 17 bases between. This CDR3 is built from 15 residues. The CDR3 DNA reads TGTGCCAGTAGTCGGGGGATGACAGGGAACTACGAGCAGTACTTC. Protein product: CASSRGMTGNYEQYF. Variable domain in full (rest from reference TRBV19 and TRBJ2-7): DGGITQSPKYLFRKEGQNVTLSCEQNLNHDAMYWYRQDPGQGLRLIYYSQIVNDFQKGDIAEGYSVSREKKESFPLTVTSAQKNPTAFYLCASSRGMTGNYEQYFGPGTRLTVT.

This rearrangement joins TRBV5-1 to TRBJ2-2; no clear D. Germline V CDR1 and CDR2: SGHRS, YFSETQ. The germline V and J ends were trimmed by 8 bases and 1 base, with 9 bases remaining between them. The CDR3 length is 13 residues. The CDR3 sequence is CASLGWNTGELFF. The CDR3 DNA follows: TGCGCCAGTCTCGGATGGAACACCGGGGAGCTGTTTTTT.

The V call is TRBV29-1, the J call TRBJ2-5; 9 positions agree with TRBD2. CDR1 and CDR2 from the germline V gene are SQVTM and ANQGSEA. V lost 5 bases and J lost 2; bases outside the gene matches: 6. The CDR3 covers 14 residues. The CDR3 nucleotides are TGCAGCGTTTATCCAGCGGGGGGACAAGAGACCCAGTACTTC. Residues: CSVYPAGGQETQYF.